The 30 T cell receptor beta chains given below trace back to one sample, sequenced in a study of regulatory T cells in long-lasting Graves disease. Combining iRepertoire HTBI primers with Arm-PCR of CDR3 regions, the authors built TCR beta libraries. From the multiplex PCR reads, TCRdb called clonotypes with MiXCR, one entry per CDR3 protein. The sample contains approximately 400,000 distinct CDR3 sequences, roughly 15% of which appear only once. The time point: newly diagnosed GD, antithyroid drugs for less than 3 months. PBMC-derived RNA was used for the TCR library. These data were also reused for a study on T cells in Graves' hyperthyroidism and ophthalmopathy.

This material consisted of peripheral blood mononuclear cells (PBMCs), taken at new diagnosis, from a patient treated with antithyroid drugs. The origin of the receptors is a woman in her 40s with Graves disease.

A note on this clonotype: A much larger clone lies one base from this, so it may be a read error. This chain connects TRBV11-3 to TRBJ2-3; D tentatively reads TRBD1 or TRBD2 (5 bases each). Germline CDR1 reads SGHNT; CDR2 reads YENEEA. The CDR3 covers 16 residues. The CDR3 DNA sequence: TGTGTCAGCAGCTTATTTGGGGGTAGCGGCACAGATACGCAGTATTTT. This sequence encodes CVSSLFGGSGTDTQYF.

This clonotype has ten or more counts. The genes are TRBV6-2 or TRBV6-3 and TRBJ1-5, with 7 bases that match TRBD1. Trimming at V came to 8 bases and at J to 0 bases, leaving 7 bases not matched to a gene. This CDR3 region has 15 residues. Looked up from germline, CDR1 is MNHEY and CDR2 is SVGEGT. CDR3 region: CASVYDRVSNQPQHF. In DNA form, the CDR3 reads TGTGCCAGCGTGTACGACAGGGTTAGCAATCAGCCCCAGCATTTT.

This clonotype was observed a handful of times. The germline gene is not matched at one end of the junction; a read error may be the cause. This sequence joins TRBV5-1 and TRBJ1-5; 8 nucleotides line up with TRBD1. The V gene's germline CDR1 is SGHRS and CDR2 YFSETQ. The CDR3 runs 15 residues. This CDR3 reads CAGSLVPGGTQPQHF. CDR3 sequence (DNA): TGCGCCGGCAGCTTGGTCCCAGGGGGCACCCAGCCCCAGCATTTT.

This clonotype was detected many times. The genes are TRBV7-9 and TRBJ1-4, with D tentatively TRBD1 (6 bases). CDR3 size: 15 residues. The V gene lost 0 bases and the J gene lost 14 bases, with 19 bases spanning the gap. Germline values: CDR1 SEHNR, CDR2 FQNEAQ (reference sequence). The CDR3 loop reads CASSLAETGTSPLFF. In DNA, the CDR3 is TGTGCCAGCAGCTTAGCTGAGACAGGCACCTCTCCGCTGTTTTTT.

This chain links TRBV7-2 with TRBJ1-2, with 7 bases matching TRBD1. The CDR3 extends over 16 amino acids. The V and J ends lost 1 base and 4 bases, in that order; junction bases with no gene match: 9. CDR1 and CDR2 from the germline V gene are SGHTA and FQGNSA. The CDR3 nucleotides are TGTGCCAGCAGCTTAGATGCGAGCAGGGGGGGCTATGGCTACACCTTC. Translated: CASSLDASRGGYGYTF.

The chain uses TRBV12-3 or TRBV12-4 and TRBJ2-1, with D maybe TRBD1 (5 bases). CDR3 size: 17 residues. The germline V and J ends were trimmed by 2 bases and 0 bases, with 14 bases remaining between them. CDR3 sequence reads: CASSLWGRASSYNEQFF. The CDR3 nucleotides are TGTGCCAGCAGTTTATGGGGCAGGGCGAGCTCCTACAATGAGCAGTTCTTC.

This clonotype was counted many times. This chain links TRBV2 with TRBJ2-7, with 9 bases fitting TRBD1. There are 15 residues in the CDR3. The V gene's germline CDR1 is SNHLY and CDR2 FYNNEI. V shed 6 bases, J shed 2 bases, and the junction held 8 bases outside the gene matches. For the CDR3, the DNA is TGTGCCAGCAGGGACAGGGGATGGGGGACCTACGAGCAGTACTTC. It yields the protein CASRDRGWGTYEQYF.

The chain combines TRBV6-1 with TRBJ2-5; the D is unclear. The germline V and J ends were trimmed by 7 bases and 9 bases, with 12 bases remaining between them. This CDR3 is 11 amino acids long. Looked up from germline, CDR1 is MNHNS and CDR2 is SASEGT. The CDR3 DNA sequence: TGTGCCAGCACGTCCGGCGCGGCCCAGTACTTC. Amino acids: CASTSGAAQYF.

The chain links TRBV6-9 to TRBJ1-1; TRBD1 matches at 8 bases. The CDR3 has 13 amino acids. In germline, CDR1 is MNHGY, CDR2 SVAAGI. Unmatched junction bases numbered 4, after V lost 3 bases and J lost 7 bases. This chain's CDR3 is CASSYSDRGEAFF. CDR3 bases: TGTGCCAGCAGTTACTCAGACAGGGGTGAAGCTTTCTTT.

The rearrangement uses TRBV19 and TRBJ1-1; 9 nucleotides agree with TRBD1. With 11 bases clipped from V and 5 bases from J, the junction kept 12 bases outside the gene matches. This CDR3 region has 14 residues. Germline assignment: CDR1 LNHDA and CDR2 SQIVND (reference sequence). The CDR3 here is CAGQTDRGGTEAFF. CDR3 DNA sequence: TGTGCCGGACAAACGGACAGGGGAGGTACTGAAGCTTTCTTT.

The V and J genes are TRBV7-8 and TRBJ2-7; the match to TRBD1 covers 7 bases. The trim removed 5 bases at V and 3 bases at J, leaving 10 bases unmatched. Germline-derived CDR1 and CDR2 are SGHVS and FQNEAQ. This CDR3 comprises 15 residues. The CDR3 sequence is CASSRQGRGYYEQYF. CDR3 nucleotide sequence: TGTGCCAGCAGCCGACAGGGTCGTGGCTACTACGAGCAGTACTTC. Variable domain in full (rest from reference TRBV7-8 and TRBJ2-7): GAGVSQSPRYKVAKRGQDVALRCDPISGHVSLFWYQQALGQGPEFLTYFQNEAQLDKSGLPSDRFFAERPEGSVSTLKIQRTQQEDSAVYLCASSRQGRGYYEQYFGPGTRLTVT.

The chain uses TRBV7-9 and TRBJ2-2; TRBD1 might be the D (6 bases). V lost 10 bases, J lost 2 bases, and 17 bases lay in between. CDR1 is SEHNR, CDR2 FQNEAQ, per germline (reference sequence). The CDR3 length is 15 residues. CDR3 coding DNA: TGTGCCAACGGAGAAACAGGGACCAACACCGGGGAGCTGTTTTTT. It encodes CANGETGTNTGELFF. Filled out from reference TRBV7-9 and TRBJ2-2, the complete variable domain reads DTGVSQNPRHKITKRGQNVTFRCDPISEHNRLYWYRQTLGQGPEFLTYFQNEAQLEKSRLLSDRFSAERPKGSFSTLEIQRTEQGDSAMYLCANGETGTNTGELFFGEGSRLTVL.

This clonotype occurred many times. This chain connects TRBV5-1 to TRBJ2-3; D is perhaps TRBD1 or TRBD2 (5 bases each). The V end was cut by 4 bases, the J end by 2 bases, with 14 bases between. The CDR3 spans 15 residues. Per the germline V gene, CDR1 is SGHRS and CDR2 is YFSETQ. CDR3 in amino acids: CASSTAGRTTDTQYF. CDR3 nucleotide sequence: TGCGCCAGCAGCACGGCAGGGAGAACCACAGATACGCAGTATTTT.

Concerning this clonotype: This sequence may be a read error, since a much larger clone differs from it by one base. CDR3 DNA sequence: TGTGCCGGCAGTTTAGACCCCTCACTAGCGGGAGGGGCAGATACGCAGTATTTT. Translating it yields CAGSLDPSLAGGADTQYF. V usage is TRBV27 and J usage is TRBJ2-3, with 13 positions matching TRBD2. This CDR3 spans 18 amino acids. CDR1 is MNHEY and CDR2 is SMNVEV in the germline V gene (reference sequence).

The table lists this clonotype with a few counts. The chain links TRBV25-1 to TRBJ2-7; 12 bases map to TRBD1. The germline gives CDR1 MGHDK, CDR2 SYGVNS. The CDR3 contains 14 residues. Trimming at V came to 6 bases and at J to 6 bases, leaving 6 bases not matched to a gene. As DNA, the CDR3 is TGTGCCAGCAGGGGGGACAGGGGGCTTTCCGAGCAGTACTTC. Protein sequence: CASRGDRGLSEQYF.

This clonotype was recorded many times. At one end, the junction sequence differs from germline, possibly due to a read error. CDR3: CASSPSDRLLSSVF. The CDR3 DNA is TGTGCCAGCTCACCCTCGGACAGGCTGCTAAGTAGTGTCTTC. This chain links TRBV18 with TRBJ2-7, with 7 bases matching TRBD1. This CDR3 is built from 14 residues. Germline loops: CDR1 KGHSH, CDR2 LQKENI.

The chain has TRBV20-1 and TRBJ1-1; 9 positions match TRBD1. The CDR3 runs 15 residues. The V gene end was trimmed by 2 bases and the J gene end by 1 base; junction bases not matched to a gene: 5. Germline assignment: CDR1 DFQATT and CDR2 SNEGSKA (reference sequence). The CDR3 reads CSARRDRVWNTEAFF. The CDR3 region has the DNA TGCAGTGCTAGAAGGGACAGGGTATGGAACACTGAAGCTTTCTTT.

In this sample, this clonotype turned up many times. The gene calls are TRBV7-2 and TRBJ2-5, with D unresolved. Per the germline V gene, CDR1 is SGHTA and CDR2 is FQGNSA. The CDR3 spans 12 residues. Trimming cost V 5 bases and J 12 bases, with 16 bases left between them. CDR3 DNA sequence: TGTGCCAGCAGCCCCGGGCAGTCTCTGGAGTACTTC. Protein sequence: CASSPGQSLEYF.

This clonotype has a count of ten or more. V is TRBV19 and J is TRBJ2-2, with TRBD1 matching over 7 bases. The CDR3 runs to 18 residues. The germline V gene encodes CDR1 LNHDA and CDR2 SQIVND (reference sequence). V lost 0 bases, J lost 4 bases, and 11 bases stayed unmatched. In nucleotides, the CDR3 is TGTGCCAGTAGTATAGACGGAGACAGGGCGGTGGTCACCGGGGAGCTGTTTTTT. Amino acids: CASSIDGDRAVVTGELFF.

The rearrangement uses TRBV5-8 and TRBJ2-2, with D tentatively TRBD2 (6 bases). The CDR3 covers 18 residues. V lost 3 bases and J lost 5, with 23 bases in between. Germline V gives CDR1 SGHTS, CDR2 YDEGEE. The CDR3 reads CASSSTPGERASTGELFF. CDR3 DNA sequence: TGTGCCAGCAGCTCCACCCCGGGGGAGCGGGCCTCTACCGGGGAGCTGTTTTTT.

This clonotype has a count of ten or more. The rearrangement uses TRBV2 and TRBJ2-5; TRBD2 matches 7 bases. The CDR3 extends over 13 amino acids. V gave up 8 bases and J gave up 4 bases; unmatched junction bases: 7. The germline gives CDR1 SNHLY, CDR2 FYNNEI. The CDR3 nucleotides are TGTGCCAGCTCCAGGGAGGGTGGAGAGACCCAGTACTTC. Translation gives CASSREGGETQYF.

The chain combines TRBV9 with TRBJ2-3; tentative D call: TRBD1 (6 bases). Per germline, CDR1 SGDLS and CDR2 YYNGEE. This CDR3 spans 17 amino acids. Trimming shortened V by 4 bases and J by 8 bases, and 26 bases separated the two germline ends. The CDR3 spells CASSPPSGGWAAGTQYF. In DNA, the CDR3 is TGTGCCAGCAGCCCCCCATCTGGGGGCTGGGCCGCCGGTACGCAGTATTTT.

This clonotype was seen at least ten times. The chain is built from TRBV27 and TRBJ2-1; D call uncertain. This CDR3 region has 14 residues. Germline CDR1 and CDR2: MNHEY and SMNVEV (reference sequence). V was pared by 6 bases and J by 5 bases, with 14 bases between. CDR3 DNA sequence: TGTGCCAGCAGAGTTATCAGCGCCAACAATGAGCAGTTCTTC. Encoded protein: CASRVISANNEQFF.

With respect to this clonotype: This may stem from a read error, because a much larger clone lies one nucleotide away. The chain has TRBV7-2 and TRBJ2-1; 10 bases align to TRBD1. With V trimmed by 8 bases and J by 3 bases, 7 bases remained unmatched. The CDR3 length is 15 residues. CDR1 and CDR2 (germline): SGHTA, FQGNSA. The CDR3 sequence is CASGTGQGVYNEQFF. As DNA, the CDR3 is TGTGCCAGCGGCACAGGACAGGGGGTCTACAATGAGCAGTTCTTC.

CDR3 residues: CASSQYLNNEQFF. The DNA of the CDR3 is TGCGCCAGCAGCCAATACCTGAACAATGAGCAGTTCTTC. The chain is built from TRBV4-1 and TRBJ2-1; unclear D gene. Germline V gene data show CDR1 as MGHRA and CDR2 as YSYEKL. V was clipped by 2 bases and J by 5 bases, with 7 bases between them. The CDR3 has 13 residues.

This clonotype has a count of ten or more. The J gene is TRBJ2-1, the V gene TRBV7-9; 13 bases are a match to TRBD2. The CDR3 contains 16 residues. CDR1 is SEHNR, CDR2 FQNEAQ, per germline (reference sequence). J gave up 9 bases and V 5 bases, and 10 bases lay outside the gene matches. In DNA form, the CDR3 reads TGTGCCAGCAGCCCCAGACGGACTAGCGGGAGCGGTGAGCAGTTCTTC. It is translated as CASSPRRTSGSGEQFF.

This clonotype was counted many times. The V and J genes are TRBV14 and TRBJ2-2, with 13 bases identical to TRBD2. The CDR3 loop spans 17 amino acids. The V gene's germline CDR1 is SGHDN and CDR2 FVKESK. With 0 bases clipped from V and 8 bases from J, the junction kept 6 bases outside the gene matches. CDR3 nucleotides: TGTGCCAGCAGCCAAGATCGACTAGCGGGAGGCCAAGGGGAGCTGTTTTTT. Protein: CASSQDRLAGGQGELFF.

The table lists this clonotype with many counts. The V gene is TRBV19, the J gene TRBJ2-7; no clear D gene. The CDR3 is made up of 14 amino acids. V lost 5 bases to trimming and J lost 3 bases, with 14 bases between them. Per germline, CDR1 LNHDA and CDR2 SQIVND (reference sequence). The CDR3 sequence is CASSSRPVDYEQYF. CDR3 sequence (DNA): TGTGCCAGTAGTTCCCGACCGGTCGACTACGAGCAGTACTTC.

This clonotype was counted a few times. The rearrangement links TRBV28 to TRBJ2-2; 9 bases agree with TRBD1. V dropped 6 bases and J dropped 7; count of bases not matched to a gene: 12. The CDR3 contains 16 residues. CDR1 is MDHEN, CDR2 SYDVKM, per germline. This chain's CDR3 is CASSHYRTGDHGELFF. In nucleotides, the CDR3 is TGTGCCAGCAGCCATTACCGGACAGGGGATCACGGGGAGCTGTTTTTT.

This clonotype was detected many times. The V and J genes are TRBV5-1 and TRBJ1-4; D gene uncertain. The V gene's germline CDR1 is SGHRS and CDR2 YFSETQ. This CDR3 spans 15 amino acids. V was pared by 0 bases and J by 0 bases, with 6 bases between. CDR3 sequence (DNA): TGCGCCAGCAGCTTGGGCCACGCAACTAATGAAAAACTGTTTTTT. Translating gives CASSLGHATNEKLFF.